These T cell receptor beta chains were read from a single sample in a study of T cell repertoires in cytomegalovirus infection. TCRdb re-called the reads with MiXCR, one entry per CDR3 protein. Of about 89,000 distinct CDR3 sequences listed, less than 30% are singletons. No antigen is known for these receptors. Here the sequenced sample was CD8+ T cells from cultured PBMCs, taken from culture after CMV antigen stimulation. These receptors were collected from a human donor in good health (CMV status not recorded). Some clones in this sample may be carry-over from other donors' samples. Both conserved end residues are part of each CDR3. The D gene is left open where the match is weak. Clone size is given for some rows only: seen once, a few or many times, or a class if the clone is expanded.

abundance,v_gene,d_gene,j_gene,CDR3aa,CDR3nt
NA,TRBV20-1,NA,TRBJ2-7,CSARETPGQTDSYEQYF,TGCAGTGCTAGAGAAACCCCAGGACAGACCGACTCCTACGAGCAGTACTTC
NA,TRBV6-1,TRBD1,TRBJ1-1,CASSEGQAKKMNTEAFF,TGTGCCAGCAGTGAGGGACAGGCGAAAAAAATGAACACTGAAGCTTTCTTT
NA,TRBV5-4,NA,TRBJ2-2,CASSLSGTGELFF,TGTGCCAGCAGCTTGTCTGGCACCGGGGAGCTGTTTTTT
NA,TRBV9,NA,TRBJ1-1,CASSVLPAGVTEAFF,TGTGCCAGCAGCGTACTCCCGGCAGGGGTCACTGAAGCTTTCTTT
many,TRBV28,TRBD1,TRBJ1-2,CASSFSSGGDGYTF,TGTGCCAGCAGTTTTAGTTCAGGGGGCGATGGCTACACCTTC
few,TRBV7-9,NA,TRBJ1-5,CASSLAGPVQPQHF,TGTGCCAGCAGCTTAGCAGGGCCAGTTCAGCCCCAGCATTTT
NA,TRBV7-3,NA,TRBJ1-2,CASSLSGGVNYGYTF,TGTGCCAGCAGCTTGAGTGGAGGTGTTAACTATGGCTACACCTTC
few,TRBV6-5,TRBD1,TRBJ2-7,CASSYSSTGTGREQYF,TGTGCCAGCAGTTACTCCTCGACAGGGACGGGGCGCGAGCAGTACTTC
few,TRBV20-1,TRBD1,TRBJ2-7,CSARGTGGSSYEQYF,TGCAGTGCTAGAGGTACAGGGGGCTCCTCCTACGAGCAGTACTTC
once,TRBV3-1,NA,TRBJ2-3,CASSQGGNLDTQYF,TGTGCCAGCAGCCAAGGAGGAAATCTAGATACGCAGTATTTT